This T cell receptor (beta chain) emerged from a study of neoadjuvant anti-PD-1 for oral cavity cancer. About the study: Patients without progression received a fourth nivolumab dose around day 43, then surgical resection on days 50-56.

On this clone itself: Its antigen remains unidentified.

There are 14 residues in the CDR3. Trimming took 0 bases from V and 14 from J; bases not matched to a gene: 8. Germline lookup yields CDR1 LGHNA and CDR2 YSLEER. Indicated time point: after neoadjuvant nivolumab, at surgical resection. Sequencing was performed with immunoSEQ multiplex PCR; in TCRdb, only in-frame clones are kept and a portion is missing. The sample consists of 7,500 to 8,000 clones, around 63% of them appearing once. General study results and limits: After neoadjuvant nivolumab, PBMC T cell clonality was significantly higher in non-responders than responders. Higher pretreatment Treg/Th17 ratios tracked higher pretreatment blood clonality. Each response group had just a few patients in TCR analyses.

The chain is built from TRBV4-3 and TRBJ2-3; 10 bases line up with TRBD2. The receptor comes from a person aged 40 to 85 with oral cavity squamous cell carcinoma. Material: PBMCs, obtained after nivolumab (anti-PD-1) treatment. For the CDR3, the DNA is TGCGCCAGCAGCCAAGAGGCCCTAGCGGGGGTAAGGTATTTT. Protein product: CASSQEALAGVRYF.